A single sample is the source of the 9 T cell receptor beta chains below, sequenced in a study of blood T cell repertoires in COVID-19. Data came from immunoSEQ multiplex PCR; TCRdb stores just in-frame clones and leaves some out. The sample lists about 370,000 clones, more than 80% occurring once. The sample was PBMCs or T cells enriched from blood (not recorded which). Receptors were obtained from a young man who had recovered from COVID-19.

This CDR3 reads CASMWTGGTYGYTF. Here the CDR3 DNA reads TGTGCCAGTATGTGGACAGGGGGCACCTATGGCTACACCTTC. V and J are TRBV19 and TRBJ1-2; TRBD1 matches at 11 bases. The germline gives CDR1 LNHDA, CDR2 SQIVND (reference sequence). J lost 4 bases, V lost 7 bases, and 5 bases had no gene match. The CDR3 has 14 residues.

J is TRBJ1-5 and V is TRBV1; the table calls TRBD1, which could not be checked here. TRBV1 is described as a pseudogene. The CDR3 runs 15 residues. CDR3 sequence: CTSSRGQGGNQPQHF. The CDR3 DNA follows: TGCACCAGCAGCCGCGGACAGGGCGGCAATCAGCCCCAGCATTTT.

This clone was found once. This sequence joins TRBV6-5 and TRBJ2-5, with D maybe TRBD1 (5 bases). V was trimmed by 0 bases and J by 2 bases, leaving 10 bases between them. This CDR3 spans 15 amino acids. Germline V gene data show CDR1 as MNHEY and CDR2 as SVGAGI. CDR3 sequence reads: CASSYSPWTQETQYF. For the CDR3, the DNA is TGTGCCAGCAGTTACTCCCCCTGGACACAAGAGACCCAGTACTTC.

The chain combines TRBV7-3 with TRBJ2-2; D might be TRBD2 (5 bases). This CDR3 has 14 residues. Germline V gene data show CDR1 as SGHTA and CDR2 as FQGTGA. The ends were cut back, 1 base at V and 7 bases at J, with 10 bases in the middle. The CDR3 loop is CASSLIGAGGELFF. The CDR3, as DNA: TGTGCCAGCAGCTTAATAGGTGCGGGCGGGGAGCTGTTTTTT. Complete variable domain (other parts from reference TRBV7-3 and TRBJ2-2): GAGVSQTPSNKVTEKGKYVELRCDPISGHTALYWYRQSLGQGPEFLIYFQGTGAADDSGLPNDRFFAVRPEGSVSTLKIQRTERGDSAVYLCASSLIGAGGELFFGEGSRLTVL.

The gene calls are TRBV28 and TRBJ1-2; D is ambiguous. Trimming stripped 7 bases from V and 3 bases from J, with 15 bases between. The CDR3 has 14 amino acids. Germline CDR1 is MDHEN and CDR2 is SYDVKM. CDR3 in amino acids: CASKKQSLDYGYTF. As DNA, the CDR3 is TGTGCCAGCAAAAAACAGAGTCTTGACTATGGCTACACCTTC.

The gene calls are TRBV7-8 and TRBJ2-1, with 10 bases that match TRBD2. Germline loops: CDR1 SGHVS, CDR2 FQNEAQ. CDR3 length equals 19 residues. V shed 1 base and J 4 bases; nucleotides not matched to a gene: 13. Written as DNA, the CDR3 is TGTGCCAGCAGCTTAGGTTGGGTTGGCGGGACTAGCGAGTACAATGAGCAGTTCTTC. It specifies CASSLGWVGGTSEYNEQFF. Based on the CDR3 plus reference TRBV7-8 and TRBJ2-1, the full variable domain is GAGVSQSPRYKVAKRGQDVALRCDPISGHVSLFWYQQALGQGPEFLTYFQNEAQLDKSGLPSDRFFAERPEGSVSTLKIQRTQQEDSAVYLCASSLGWVGGTSEYNEQFFGPGTRLTVL.

CDR3 sequence reads: CASSEYSRGFYTTIYF. The CDR3 nucleotides read TGTGCCAGCAGTGAATATTCCCGGGGGTTCTACACCACCATATATTTT. This sequence joins TRBV6-1 and TRBJ1-3; D may be TRBD1 (5 bases). Per germline, CDR1 MNHNS and CDR2 SASEGT. The CDR3 covers 16 residues. Trimming removed 2 bases from V and 9 bases from J, with 20 bases in between.

The sample holds a few counts of this clone. This may come from a read error, since a much larger clone is one base off. The chain couples TRBV27 to TRBJ1-1; a weak D match, TRBD1 (5 bases). From germline, CDR1 is MNHEY and CDR2 SMNVEV (reference sequence). V was clipped by 3 bases and J by 0 bases, with 5 bases between them. The CDR3 runs to 13 residues. CDR3 DNA sequence: TGTGCCAGCAGTTTGGGGCTGAACACTGAAGCTTTCTTT. Translation gives CASSLGLNTEAFF.

This chain connects TRBV27 to TRBJ2-7, with a tentative D call TRBD2 (6 bases). This CDR3 has 15 residues. With 2 bases removed from V and 3 bases from J, the gap between germline ends came to 14 bases. Germline CDR1 MNHEY, CDR2 SMNVEV (reference sequence). The CDR3 here is CASSLGTGLIYEQYF. The DNA for the CDR3 is TGTGCCAGCAGTTTAGGTACGGGACTTATCTACGAGCAGTACTTC.